Below, 30 T cell receptor beta chains from the same sample are listed, as sequenced in a study of shared clonotypes between healthy human individuals. Naive CD8 cells lacked CD45RO and underwent positive selection for CCR7, leaving out terminally differentiated effector memory CD45RA+ cells. The repertoire was sequenced with immunoSEQ multiplex PCR; TCRdb's copy has only in-frame clones and lacks some. The sample includes under 2,000,000 clones, about 94% seen only once; the top ten take more than 0.95%. Sequenced sample: naive CD8+ T cells sorted from blood. The receptors derive from a man younger than 30 in good health.

V is TRBV7-8 and J is TRBJ1-2; 8 bases match TRBD1. V dropped 5 bases and J dropped 0; count of bases not matched to a gene: 5. Germline V gene sequence: CDR1 SGHVS, CDR2 FQNEAQ. The CDR3 is made up of 15 amino acids. CDR3 sequence (DNA): TGTGCCAGCAGCCCAGGGGGCCATACTAACTATGGCTACACCTTC. It codes for CASSPGGHTNYGYTF.

Regarding this clone: In the same sample, other DNA sequences code for this CDR3. The chain combines TRBV7-9 with TRBJ1-1; 9 positions match TRBD1. Germline assignment: CDR1 SEHNR and CDR2 FQNEAQ (reference sequence). With V trimmed by 5 bases and J by 0 bases, 4 bases remained unmatched. This CDR3 comprises 15 residues. The CDR3 sequence: CASSLGQGVNTEAFF. The DNA for the CDR3 is TGTGCCAGCAGCCTGGGACAGGGCGTGAACACTGAAGCTTTCTTT.

The V and J genes are TRBV4-1 and TRBJ2-5; D remains unclear. The CDR3 sequence is 13 residues long. From germline, CDR1 is MGHRA and CDR2 YSYEKL. Deletions cut 5 bases from V and 4 bases from J, with 11 bases between. The CDR3 nucleotides are TGCGCCAGCAGCGTGGGCAGGAGAGAGACCCAGTACTTC. The encoded protein is CASSVGRRETQYF.

About this clone: Within the sample, other DNA sequences also encode this same CDR3. This chain uses TRBV11-2 with TRBJ2-1; D is undetermined. Per germline, CDR1 SGHAT and CDR2 FQNNGV. This CDR3 has 11 amino acids. Trimming removed 3 bases from V and 8 bases from J, with 5 bases in between. CDR3 nucleotides: TGTGCCAGCAGCTTGGGTCATGAGCAGTTCTTC. Its translation is CASSLGHEQFF.

The chain's CDR3 is CASSSPSATGELFF. The DNA of the CDR3 is TGTGCCAGCAGCTCCCCTAGCGCCACCGGGGAGCTGTTTTTT. This chain uses TRBV9 with TRBJ2-2; D might be TRBD2 (6 bases). The CDR3 is made up of 14 amino acids. Per the germline V gene, CDR1 is SGDLS and CDR2 is YYNGEE. Trimming removed 4 bases from V and 4 bases from J, with 11 bases in between.

Regarding this clone: The identical CDR3 is also encoded by other nucleotide sequences in the sample. V and J are TRBV27 and TRBJ1-2; D remains unclear. The length of the CDR3 is 13 residues. From germline, CDR1 is MNHEY and CDR2 SMNVEV (reference sequence). V was trimmed by 3 bases and J by 5 bases, leaving 10 bases between them. The DNA of the CDR3 is TGTGCCAGCAGTTTTGGCCAGGCTTATGGCTACACCTTC. This sequence encodes CASSFGQAYGYTF.

V and J are TRBV7-9 and TRBJ2-2, with 10 positions matching TRBD1. The CDR3 loop spans 16 amino acids. V lost 4 bases and J lost 4; bases outside the gene matches: 6. The germline CDR1 and CDR2 sequences are SEHNR and FQNEAQ (reference sequence). The CDR3 is CASSSPGQGITGELFF. The CDR3 coding sequence is TGTGCCAGCAGCTCTCCGGGACAGGGGATCACCGGGGAGCTGTTTTTT.

The chain combines TRBV27 with TRBJ1-2, with 7 bases that match TRBD1. V was clipped by 3 bases and J by 1 base; unmatched bases: 14. In germline, CDR1 is MNHEY, CDR2 SMNVEV (reference sequence). CDR3 size: 18 residues. The CDR3 nucleotides are TGTGCCAGCAGTTTCCTCAAAAAGACAGGGCCTGTTAACTATGGCTACACCTTC. Protein product: CASSFLKKTGPVNYGYTF.

This clone was found once. The chain combines TRBV6-5 with TRBJ1-2; maybe TRBD1 (5 bases). CDR1 and CDR2 (germline): MNHEY, SVGAGI. This CDR3 region has 15 residues. The V end was cut by 6 bases, the J end by 4 bases, with 18 bases between. The CDR3 sequence is CASSPRIEGSYGYTF. The CDR3 coding sequence is TGTGCCAGCAGCCCGAGGATCGAGGGGAGCTATGGCTACACCTTC.

The V and J genes are TRBV7-8 and TRBJ1-1; D remains ambiguous. CDR3 size: 15 residues. Trimming took off 1 base at V and 5 bases at J, with 14 bases between the two ends. The V gene's germline CDR1 is SGHVS and CDR2 FQNEAQ. CDR3 region: CASSLGGRPGTEAFF. The CDR3, as DNA: TGTGCCAGCAGCTTAGGAGGCCGGCCGGGGACTGAAGCTTTCTTT.

This chain links TRBV7-9 with TRBJ1-4; 8 nucleotides match TRBD1. The length of the CDR3 is 17 residues. Germline-derived CDR1 and CDR2 are SEHNR and FQNEAQ (reference sequence). The junction had 15 bases not matched to a gene; V was cut back by 5 bases and J by 7 bases. For the CDR3, the DNA is TGTGCCAGCAGCCCACGGCAGGGGGCGCCTGGAAGTGAAAAACTGTTTTTT. Its protein is CASSPRQGAPGSEKLFF.

The chain joins TRBV10-3 to TRBJ2-6; D possibly corresponds to TRBD1 (6 bases). Germline V gives CDR1 ENHRY, CDR2 SYGVKD. Trimming left V 0 bases short and J 4 bases short, with 13 bases between. This CDR3 comprises 17 residues. As DNA, the CDR3 is TGTGCCATCAGTGAGTCGGGGGACAAGTCCGGGGCCAACGTCCTGACTTTC. This sequence encodes CAISESGDKSGANVLTF.

This sequence joins TRBV29-1 and TRBJ2-1, with 8 bases lining up with TRBD2. The germline gives CDR1 SQVTM, CDR2 ANQGSEA. The CDR3 runs 16 residues. V shed 1 base, J shed 3 bases, and the junction held 8 bases outside the gene matches. CDR3 loop: CSVEGIGTRSYNEQFF. CDR3 DNA sequence: TGCAGCGTTGAAGGGATCGGGACTAGAAGCTACAATGAGCAGTTCTTC.

The J gene is TRBJ2-7, the V gene TRBV7-9, with 9 bases identical to TRBD1. Trimming at V came to 5 bases and at J to 4 bases, leaving 9 bases not matched to a gene. The CDR3 sequence is 15 residues long. Germline CDR1 reads SEHNR; CDR2 reads FQNEAQ (reference sequence). CDR3 sequence: CASSHAGQGLYEQYF. The CDR3 DNA follows: TGTGCCAGCAGCCACGCCGGACAGGGGTTATACGAGCAGTACTTC.

Comment on this clone: Distinct nucleotide sequences in the sample also encode this CDR3. This sequence joins TRBV9 and TRBJ2-7; D uncertain. V lost 3 bases, J lost 0 bases, and 4 bases lay in between. The CDR3 runs to 12 residues. The germline gives CDR1 SGDLS, CDR2 YYNGEE. The CDR3 bases are TGTGCCAGCAGCGCGAGCTCCTACGAGCAGTACTTC. Its protein is CASSASSYEQYF.

V gene TRBV6-1 combines with J gene TRBJ1-2; 7 bases are a match to TRBD1. CDR1 MNHNS and CDR2 SASEGT come from the germline V gene. The CDR3 is made up of 17 amino acids. V lost 4 bases to trimming and J lost 5 bases; unmatched junction nucleotides: 16. The CDR3, as DNA: TGTGCCAGCAGTGGGAAAGAAGAAACAGGGGTGGGGTATGGCTACACCTTC. The encoded protein is CASSGKEETGVGYGYTF.

DNA of the CDR3: TGTGCCATCAGTGGGAGGACAGGGGCTGGAAACACCATATATTTT. Residues: CAISGRTGAGNTIYF. The rearrangement links TRBV10-3 to TRBJ1-3, with 9 bases that match TRBD1. The CDR3 covers 15 residues. The germline V gene encodes CDR1 ENHRY and CDR2 SYGVKD. Germline trimming cut 4 bases from V and 2 bases from J; bases unmatched to any gene: 3.

The V gene is TRBV7-2, the J gene TRBJ2-7; D possibly uses TRBD1 or TRBD2 (5 bases each). Germline CDR1 is SGHTA and CDR2 is FQGNSA. V was cut by 5 bases and J by 7 bases, with 15 bases left in between. The CDR3 is made up of 13 amino acids. The CDR3 coding sequence is TGTGCCAGCAGCGATGAGGGGTGGAGTGAGCAGTACTTC. Its translation is CASSDEGWSEQYF.

This sequence joins TRBV6-1 and TRBJ1-2, with a tentative D call TRBD1 (6 bases). The CDR3 runs 15 residues. The V gene's germline CDR1 is MNHNS and CDR2 SASEGT. Trimming took 6 bases from V and 2 from J, leaving 16 bases between them. The CDR3 DNA reads as TGTGCCAGCAGCCCAGTCAGGGGTCCGAACTATGGCTACACCTTC. Translation: CASSPVRGPNYGYTF.

This clone was counted a single time. The J gene is TRBJ2-2, the V gene TRBV28; 8 nucleotides match TRBD1. Germline CDR1 MDHEN, CDR2 SYDVKM. The CDR3 is 14 amino acids. The trim removed 7 bases at V and 3 bases at J, leaving 4 bases unmatched. The chain's CDR3 is CASTAQGDTGELFF. DNA for the CDR3: TGTGCCAGCACCGCACAGGGGGACACCGGGGAGCTGTTTTTT.

This chain connects TRBV4-1 to TRBJ1-4, with D unclear. This CDR3 has 15 residues. V lost 4 bases and J lost 1, with 10 bases in between. The V gene's germline CDR1 is MGHRA and CDR2 YSYEKL. The CDR3 is CASSPLRGTNEKLFF. Here the CDR3 DNA reads TGCGCCAGCAGCCCTCTCCGGGGAACTAATGAAAAACTGTTTTTT.

This chain links TRBV14 with TRBJ2-6; the D gene could be TRBD1 or TRBD2 (5 bases each). Per germline, CDR1 SGHDN and CDR2 FVKESK. The CDR3 loop spans 19 amino acids. V shed 5 bases and J shed 1 base, with 21 bases lying between them. CDR3 sequence (DNA): TGTGCCAGCAGCGGTTTGAGGGGTTGGGTAACATCTGGGGCCAACGTCCTGACTTTC. Its protein is CASSGLRGWVTSGANVLTF.

The chain uses TRBV27 and TRBJ2-7; no reliable D call. Trimming took 5 bases from V and 5 from J, leaving 22 bases between them. The CDR3 totals 16 residues. Germline CDR1 is MNHEY and CDR2 is SMNVEV (reference sequence). CDR3 sequence: CASSPLLPDVLNEQYF. The CDR3 nucleotides are TGTGCCAGCAGTCCTCTACTTCCGGACGTACTGAACGAGCAGTACTTC.

The chain uses TRBV9 and TRBJ2-7; no reliable D call. The germline CDR1 and CDR2 sequences are SGDLS and YYNGEE. Trimming removed 3 bases from V and 2 bases from J, with 12 bases in between. The CDR3 has 14 residues. The CDR3 coding sequence is TGTGCCAGCAGCGACGACTCGGCACCCTACGAGCAGTACTTC. Translating it yields CASSDDSAPYEQYF. Drawing the rest from reference TRBV9 and TRBJ2-7, the complete variable domain is DSGVTQTPKHLITATGQRVTLRCSPRSGDLSVYWYQQSLDQGLQFLIQYYNGEERAKGNILERFSAQQFPDLHSELNLSSLELGDSALYFCASSDDSAPYEQYFGPGTRLTVT.

The V gene is TRBV6-6, the J gene TRBJ1-6; the D is unclear. Trimming took 0 bases from V and 6 from J, leaving 9 bases between them. This CDR3 region has 15 residues. Germline CDR1 and CDR2: MNHNY and SVGAGI (reference sequence). CDR3 loop: CASSYSTVLNSPLHF. CDR3 DNA: TGTGCCAGCAGTTACTCAACGGTCCTTAATTCACCCCTCCACTTT.

DNA of the CDR3: TGTGCCAGCAGCACCCGACAGGGGTGGAACACTGAAGCTTTCTTT. Translating it yields CASSTRQGWNTEAFF. The chain couples TRBV7-2 to TRBJ1-1, with 8 positions matching TRBD1. The CDR3 sequence is 15 residues long. V was pared by 5 bases and J by 1 base, with 6 bases of the junction left unmatched. CDR1 and CDR2 (germline): SGHTA, FQGNSA.

V usage is TRBV13 and J usage is TRBJ2-7; 10 bases are shared with TRBD1. V shed 5 bases and J 3 bases; nucleotides not matched to a gene: 4. Looked up from germline, CDR1 is PRHDT and CDR2 is FYEKMQ (reference sequence). The CDR3 contains 14 residues. This CDR3 is CASSARDRGYEQYF. Written as DNA, the CDR3 is TGTGCCAGCAGCGCTCGGGACAGGGGCTACGAGCAGTACTTC.

Comments on this clone: The sample holds other DNA sequences that translate to the same CDR3. CDR3: CASSIVRADTQYF. DNA for the CDR3: TGTGCCAGTAGTATTGTCAGGGCGGATACGCAGTATTTT. The genes are TRBV19 and TRBJ2-3; D may be TRBD1 (5 bases). Deletions cut 3 bases from V and 6 bases from J, with 10 bases between. Germline loops: CDR1 LNHDA, CDR2 SQIVND (reference sequence). The CDR3 loop spans 13 amino acids.

The J gene is TRBJ1-5, the V gene TRBV6-1; no reliable D call. The V gene lost 2 bases and the J gene lost 2 bases, with 10 bases spanning the gap. Germline CDR1 reads MNHNS; CDR2 reads SASEGT. The CDR3 has 15 amino acids. CDR3 region: CASSEIGLGNQPQHF. For the CDR3, the DNA is TGTGCCAGCAGTGAAATAGGGCTGGGCAATCAGCCCCAGCATTTT.

J is TRBJ1-2 and V is TRBV5-6; the match to TRBD1 covers 8 bases. Germline-derived CDR1 and CDR2 are SGHDT and YYEEEE. Trimming cost V 0 bases and J 4 bases; bases outside gene matches: 2. CDR3 length equals 14 residues. DNA of the CDR3: TGTGCCAGCAGCTTGGGGACAGGGACCTATGGCTACACCTTC. Translating it yields CASSLGTGTYGYTF. The full variable domain, in which reference TRBV5-6 and TRBJ1-2 provide the parts outside the CDR3, is DAGVTQSPTHLIKTRGQQVTLRCSPKSGHDTVSWYQQALGQGPQFIFQYYEEEERQRGNFPDRFSGHQFPNYSSELNVNALLLGDSALYLCASSLGTGTYGYTFGSGTRLTVV.